One and the same sample provided the 3 T cell receptor beta chains below, sequenced in a study of cytomegalovirus exposure and HLA in healthy donors. Method: immunoSEQ multiplex PCR; TCRdb's copy keeps in-frame clones and lacks some. The table includes around 86,000 clones, 85% to 95% detected once. Sequencing was done on a sample of PBMCs. These receptors were obtained from a woman aged 30 to 39 in good health and CMV-seropositive.

This clone appeared a single time. The gene calls are TRBV19 and TRBJ2-2; possible D gene TRBD1, 5 bases. This CDR3 is 16 amino acids long. V was pared by 3 bases and J by 6 bases, with 17 bases between. The germline gives CDR1 LNHDA, CDR2 SQIVND (reference sequence). For the CDR3, the DNA is TGTGCCAGTAGTATCTTCAAAACAGGAGAGGCCGGGGAGCTGTTTTTT. Protein sequence: CASSIFKTGEAGELFF.

V is TRBV5-1 and J is TRBJ2-1; tentative D call: TRBD2 (6 bases). The CDR3 consists of 14 residues. Trimming removed 4 bases at V and 4 bases at J, with 12 bases between. Germline CDR1 reads SGHRS; CDR2 reads YFSETQ. The CDR3 bases are TGCGCCAGCAGCGCGGGACTGGGATACAATGAGCAGTTCTTC. It yields the protein CASSAGLGYNEQFF.

The chain couples TRBV5-8 to TRBJ1-5; TRBD1 agrees at 9 bases. The V gene's germline CDR1 is SGHTS and CDR2 YDEGEE. The CDR3 has 15 residues. V was clipped by 4 bases and J by 3 bases; unmatched bases: 5. The CDR3 DNA is TGTGCCAGCAGCCGGGGACAGGGTATCAATCAGCCCCAGCATTTT. Translating gives CASSRGQGINQPQHF.